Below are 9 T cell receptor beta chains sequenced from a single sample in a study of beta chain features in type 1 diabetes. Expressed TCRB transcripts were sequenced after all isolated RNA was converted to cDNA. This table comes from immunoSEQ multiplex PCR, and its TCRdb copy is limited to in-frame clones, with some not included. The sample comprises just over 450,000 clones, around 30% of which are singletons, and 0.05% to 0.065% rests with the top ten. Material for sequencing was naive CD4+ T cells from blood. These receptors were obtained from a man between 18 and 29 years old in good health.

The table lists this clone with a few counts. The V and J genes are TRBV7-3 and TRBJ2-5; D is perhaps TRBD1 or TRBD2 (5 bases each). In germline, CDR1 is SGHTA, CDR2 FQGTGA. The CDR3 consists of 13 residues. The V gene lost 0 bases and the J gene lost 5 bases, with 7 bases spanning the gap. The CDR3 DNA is TGTGCCAGCAGCTTAACCAGGGACGAGACCCAGTACTTC. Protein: CASSLTRDETQYF.

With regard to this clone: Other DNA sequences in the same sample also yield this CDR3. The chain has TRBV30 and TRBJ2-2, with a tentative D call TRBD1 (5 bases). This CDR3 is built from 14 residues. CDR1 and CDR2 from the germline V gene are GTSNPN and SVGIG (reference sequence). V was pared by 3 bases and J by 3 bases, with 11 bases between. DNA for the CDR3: TGTGCCTGGAGGGGCAGGGTGGACACCGGGGAGCTGTTTTTT. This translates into CAWRGRVDTGELFF.

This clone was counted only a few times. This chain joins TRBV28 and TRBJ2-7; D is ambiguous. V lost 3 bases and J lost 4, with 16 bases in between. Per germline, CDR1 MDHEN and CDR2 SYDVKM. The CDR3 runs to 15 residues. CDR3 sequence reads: CASSLGPDGGYEQYF. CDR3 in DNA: TGTGCCAGCAGTTTGGGTCCGGACGGTGGGTACGAGCAGTACTTC.

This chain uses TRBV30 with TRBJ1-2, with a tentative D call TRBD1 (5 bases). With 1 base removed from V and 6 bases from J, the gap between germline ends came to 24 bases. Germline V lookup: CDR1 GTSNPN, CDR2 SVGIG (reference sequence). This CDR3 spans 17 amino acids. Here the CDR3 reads CAWSALWGPTQEDGYTF. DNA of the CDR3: TGTGCCTGGAGTGCGCTATGGGGACCGACCCAGGAAGATGGCTACACCTTC.

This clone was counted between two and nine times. This CDR3 is CASSQDRASYEQYF. CDR3 nucleotide sequence: TGTGCCAGCAGCCAGGACAGGGCATCCTACGAGCAGTACTTC. The gene calls are TRBV5-4 and TRBJ2-7; TRBD1 matches 8 bases. The junction had 4 bases not matched to a gene; V was cut back by 4 bases and J by 1 base. The CDR3 loop spans 14 amino acids. Germline-derived CDR1 and CDR2 are SGHNT and YYREEE (reference sequence).

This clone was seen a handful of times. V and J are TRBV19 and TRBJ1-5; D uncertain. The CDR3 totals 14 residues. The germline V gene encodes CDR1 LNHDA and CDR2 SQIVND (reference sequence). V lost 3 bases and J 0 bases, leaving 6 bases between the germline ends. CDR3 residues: CASSIVHSNQPQHF. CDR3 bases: TGTGCCAGTAGTATTGTTCATAGCAATCAGCCCCAGCATTTT. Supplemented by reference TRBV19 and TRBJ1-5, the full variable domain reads DGGITQSPKYLFRKEGQNVTLSCEQNLNHDAMYWYRQDPGQGLRLIYYSQIVNDFQKGDIAEGYSVSREKKESFPLTVTSAQKNPTAFYLCASSIVHSNQPQHFGDGTRLSIL.

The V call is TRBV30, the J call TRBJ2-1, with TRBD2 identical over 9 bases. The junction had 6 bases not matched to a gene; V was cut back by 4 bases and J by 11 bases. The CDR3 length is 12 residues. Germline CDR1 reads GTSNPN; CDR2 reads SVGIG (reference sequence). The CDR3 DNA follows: TGTGCCTGGACGGATAGCGGGAGTAAGCAGTTCTTC. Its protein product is CAWTDSGSKQFF.

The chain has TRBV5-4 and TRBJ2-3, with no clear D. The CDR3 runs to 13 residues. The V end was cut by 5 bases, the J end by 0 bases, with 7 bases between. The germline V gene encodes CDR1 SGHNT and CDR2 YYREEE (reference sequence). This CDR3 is CASRISSTDTQYF. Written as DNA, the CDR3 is TGTGCCAGCAGGATATCTAGCACAGATACGCAGTATTTT.

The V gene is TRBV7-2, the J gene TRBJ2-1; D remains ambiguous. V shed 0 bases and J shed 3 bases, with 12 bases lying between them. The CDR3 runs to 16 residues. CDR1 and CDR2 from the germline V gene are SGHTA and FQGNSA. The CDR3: CASSLALPVLYNEQFF. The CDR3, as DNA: TGTGCCAGCAGCTTAGCGCTTCCCGTACTCTACAATGAGCAGTTCTTC.